This T cell receptor (beta chain) is from a study of post-analysis software for immune sequencing data. Study summary: Relapsing-remitting, secondary progressive and progressive-relapsing courses of multiple sclerosis were included. Findings and caveats of the study: Among multiple sclerosis patients, normalized Chao1 diversity was significantly below that of controls. Higher frequency in patients than in controls was seen for roughly five TRBV segments, with TRBV5-6, TRBV5-1 and TRBV20-1 among them.

On this clonotype itself: Its antigen remains unknown.

Unique-molecular-identifier-tagged TCR beta cDNA libraries were used. A population of 1 to 10 million T cells gave rise to roughly 0.5 million cDNA molecules. TCRdb used MiXCR to reprocess the PCR reads, holding one entry per CDR3 protein. The sample has about 820,000 distinct CDR3 sequences, roughly 58% seen once. The CDR3 spans 15 residues. V shed 0 bases and J shed 6 bases, with 16 bases lying between them. CDR1 is SGHRS and CDR2 is YFSETQ in the germline V gene. This TCR was recovered from a girl aged 10 to 17 with multiple sclerosis. The V gene is TRBV5-1, the J gene TRBJ2-7; the D is unclear. Sequenced material: blood. CDR3 in DNA: TGCGCCAGCAGCTTGGCGGAGTTGGGGTCGCTCGAGCAGTACTTC. Protein product: CASSLAELGSLEQYF.